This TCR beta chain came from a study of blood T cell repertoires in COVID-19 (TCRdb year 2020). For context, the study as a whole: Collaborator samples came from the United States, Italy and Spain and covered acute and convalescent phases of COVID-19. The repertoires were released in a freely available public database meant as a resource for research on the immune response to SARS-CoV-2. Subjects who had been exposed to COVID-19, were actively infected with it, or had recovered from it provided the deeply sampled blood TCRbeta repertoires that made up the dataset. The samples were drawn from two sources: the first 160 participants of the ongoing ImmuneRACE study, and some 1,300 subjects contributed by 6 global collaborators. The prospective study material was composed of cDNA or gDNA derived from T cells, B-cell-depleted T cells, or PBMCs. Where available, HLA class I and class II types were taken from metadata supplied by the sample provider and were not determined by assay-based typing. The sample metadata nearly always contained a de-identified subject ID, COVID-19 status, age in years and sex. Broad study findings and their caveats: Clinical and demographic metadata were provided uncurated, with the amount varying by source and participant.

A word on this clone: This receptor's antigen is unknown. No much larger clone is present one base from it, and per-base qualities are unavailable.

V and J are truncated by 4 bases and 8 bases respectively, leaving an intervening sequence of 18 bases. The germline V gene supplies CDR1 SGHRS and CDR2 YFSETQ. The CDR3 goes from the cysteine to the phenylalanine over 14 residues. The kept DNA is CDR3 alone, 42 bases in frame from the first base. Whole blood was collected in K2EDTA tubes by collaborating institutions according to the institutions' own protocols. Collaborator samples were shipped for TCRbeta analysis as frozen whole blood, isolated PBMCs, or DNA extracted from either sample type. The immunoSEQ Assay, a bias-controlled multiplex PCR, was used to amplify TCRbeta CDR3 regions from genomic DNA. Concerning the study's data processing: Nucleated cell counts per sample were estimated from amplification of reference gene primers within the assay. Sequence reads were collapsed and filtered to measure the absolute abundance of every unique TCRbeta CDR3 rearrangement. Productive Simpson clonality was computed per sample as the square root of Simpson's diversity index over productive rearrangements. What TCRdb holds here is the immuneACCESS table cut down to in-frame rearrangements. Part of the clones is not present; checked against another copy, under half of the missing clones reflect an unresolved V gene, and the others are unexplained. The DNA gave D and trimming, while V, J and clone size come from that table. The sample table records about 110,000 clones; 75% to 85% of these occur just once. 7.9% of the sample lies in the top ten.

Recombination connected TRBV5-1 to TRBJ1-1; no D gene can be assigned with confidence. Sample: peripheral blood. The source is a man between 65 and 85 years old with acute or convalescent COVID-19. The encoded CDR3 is CASSAASLTVEAFF. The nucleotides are TGCGCCAGCAGCGCCGCCTCCCTGACTGTGGAAGCTTTCTTT. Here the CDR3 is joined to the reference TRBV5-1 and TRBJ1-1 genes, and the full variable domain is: KAGVTQTPRYLIKTRGQQVTLSCSPISGHRSVSWYQQTPGQGLQFLFEYFSETQRNKGNFPGRFSGRQFSNSRSEMNVSTLELGDSALYLCASSAASLTVEAFFGQGTRLTVV.